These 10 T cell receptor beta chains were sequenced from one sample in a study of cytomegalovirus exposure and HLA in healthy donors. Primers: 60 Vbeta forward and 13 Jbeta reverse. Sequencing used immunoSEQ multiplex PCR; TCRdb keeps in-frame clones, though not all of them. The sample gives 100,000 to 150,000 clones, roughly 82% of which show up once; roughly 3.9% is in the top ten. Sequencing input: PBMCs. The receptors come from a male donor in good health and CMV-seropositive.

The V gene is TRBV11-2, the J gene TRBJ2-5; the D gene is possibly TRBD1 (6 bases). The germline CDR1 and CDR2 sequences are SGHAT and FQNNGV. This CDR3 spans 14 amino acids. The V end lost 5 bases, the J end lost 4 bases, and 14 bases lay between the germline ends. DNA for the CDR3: TGTGCCAGCAGCCCCGGACAGAGAGGAGAGACCCAGTACTTC. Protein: CASSPGQRGETQYF.

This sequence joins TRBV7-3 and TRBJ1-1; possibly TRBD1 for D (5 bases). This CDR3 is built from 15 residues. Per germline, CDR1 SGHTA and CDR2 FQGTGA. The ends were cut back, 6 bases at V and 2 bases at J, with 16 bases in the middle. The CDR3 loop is CASRSFRGGNTEAFF. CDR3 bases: TGTGCCAGCAGGTCGTTTAGGGGAGGTAACACTGAAGCTTTCTTT.

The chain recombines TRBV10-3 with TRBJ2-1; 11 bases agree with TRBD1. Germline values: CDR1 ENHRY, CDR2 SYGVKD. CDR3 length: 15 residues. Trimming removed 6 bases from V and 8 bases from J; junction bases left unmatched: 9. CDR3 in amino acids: CAISAGTGGWDEQFF. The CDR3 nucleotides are TGTGCCATCAGCGCCGGGACAGGGGGTTGGGATGAGCAGTTCTTC.

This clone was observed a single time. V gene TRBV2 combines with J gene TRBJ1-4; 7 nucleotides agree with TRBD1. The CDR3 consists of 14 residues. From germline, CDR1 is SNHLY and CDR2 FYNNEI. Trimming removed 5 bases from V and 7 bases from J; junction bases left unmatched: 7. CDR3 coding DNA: TGTGCCAGCAGTTTGACAGGGTCGGGTGAAAAACTGTTTTTT. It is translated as CASSLTGSGEKLFF. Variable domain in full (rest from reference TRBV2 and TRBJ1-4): EPEVTQTPSHQVTQMGQEVILRCVPISNHLYFYWYRQILGQKVEFLVSFYNNEISEKSEIFDDQFSVERPDGSNFTLKIRSTKLEDSAMYFCASSLTGSGEKLFFGSGTQLSVL.

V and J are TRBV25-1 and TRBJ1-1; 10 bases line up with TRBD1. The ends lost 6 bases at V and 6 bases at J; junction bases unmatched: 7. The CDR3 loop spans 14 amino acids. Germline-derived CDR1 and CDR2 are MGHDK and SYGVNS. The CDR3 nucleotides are TGTGCCAGCAGACGACAGGGGGCGGGGGCTGAAGCTTTCTTT. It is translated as CASRRQGAGAEAFF. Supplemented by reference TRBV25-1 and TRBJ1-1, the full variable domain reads EADIYQTPRYLVIGTGKKITLECSQTMGHDKMYWYQQDPGMELHLIHYSYGVNSTEKGDLSSESTVSRIRTEHFPLTLESARPSHTSQYLCASRRQGAGAEAFFGQGTRLTVV.

CDR3 coding DNA: TGTGCCAGCAGCCAAACTACAGGGTACTATGGCTACACCTTC. Encoded protein: CASSQTTGYYGYTF. The rearrangement uses TRBV7-9 and TRBJ1-2; tentative D call: TRBD1 (6 bases). This CDR3 is 14 amino acids long. Trimming took 5 bases from V and 3 from J, leaving 13 bases between them. CDR1 is SEHNR, CDR2 FQNEAQ, per germline (reference sequence).

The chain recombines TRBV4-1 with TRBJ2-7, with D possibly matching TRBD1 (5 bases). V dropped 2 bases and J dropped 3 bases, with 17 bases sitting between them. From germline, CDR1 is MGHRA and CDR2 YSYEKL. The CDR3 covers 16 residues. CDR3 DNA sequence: TGCGCCAGCAGCCAAAGGGGCGACCAGCCCGTCTACGAGCAGTACTTC. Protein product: CASSQRGDQPVYEQYF.

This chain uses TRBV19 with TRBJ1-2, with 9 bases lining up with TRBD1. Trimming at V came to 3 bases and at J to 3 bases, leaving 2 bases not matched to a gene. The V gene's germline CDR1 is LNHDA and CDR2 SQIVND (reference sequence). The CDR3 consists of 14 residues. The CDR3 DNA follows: TGTGCCAGTAGTATCCGGACAGGGGACTATGGCTACACCTTC. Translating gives CASSIRTGDYGYTF.

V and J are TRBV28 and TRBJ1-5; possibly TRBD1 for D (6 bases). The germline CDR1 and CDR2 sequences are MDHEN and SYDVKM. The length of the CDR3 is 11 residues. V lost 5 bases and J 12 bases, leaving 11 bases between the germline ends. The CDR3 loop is CASSQDRHQHF. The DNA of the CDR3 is TGTGCCAGCAGTCAAGACAGGCACCAGCATTTT.

CDR3 sequence (DNA): TGTGCCAGCTCACCACCGATAGGCGGGGCCTACGAGCAGTACTTC. The encoded protein is CASSPPIGGAYEQYF. V gene TRBV18 combines with J gene TRBJ2-7; a possible D gene is TRBD2 (6 bases). Trimming shortened V by 0 bases and J by 2 bases, and 11 bases separated the two germline ends. The germline V gene has CDR1 KGHSH and CDR2 LQKENI. The CDR3 length is 15 residues.